The rows below give T cell receptor beta chains drawn from one sample of a study of T cell responses to AZD1222 COVID-19 vaccine. Sequencing was performed with immunoSEQ multiplex PCR; in TCRdb, only in-frame clones are kept and a portion is missing. Among some 130,000 clones, around 90% were seen once, and the ten largest hold 7% to 8.5%. Sequencing was performed on peripheral blood, taken on day 0 of AZD1222 vaccination. These receptors all come from an adult in good health. Both conserved end residues are part of each CDR3. Fields, in order: clone size, V gene, D gene, J gene, CDR3 DNA, CDR3 protein. D genes are given only for firm matches. Expanded clones get a size class; other rows say once, few or many, or leave the size out.

NA	TRBV9	NA	TRBJ2-3	TGTGCCAGCAGCGTAGTTGGCCTTAACACAGATACGCAGTATTTT	CASSVVGLNTDTQYF
NA	TRBV7-2	NA	TRBJ1-2	TGTGCCAGCAGCCCCACCAGGGGAGGGGGGTTCTATGGCTACACCTTC	CASSPTRGGGFYGYTF
NA	TRBV7-9	NA	TRBJ2-7	TGTGCCAGCAGCTTAGATGGGGCCACGGACCACGAGCAGTACTTC	CASSLDGATDHEQYF
NA	TRBV27	NA	TRBJ1-4	TGTGCCAGCAGTTTATCGTGGGGGGCGGCCGAAAAACTGTTTTTT	CASSLSWGAAEKLFF
NA	TRBV19	NA	TRBJ2-1	TGTGCCAGTAGTTCGCCGGACGCATCCTACAATGAGCAGTTCTTC	CASSSPDASYNEQFF
NA	TRBV28	TRBD1	TRBJ2-6	TGTGCCAGCAGCTCGGACAGGGGGCGGGTCGCTGGGGCCAACGTCCTGACTTTC	CASSSDRGRVAGANVLTF
NA	TRBV28	NA	TRBJ2-7	TGTGCCAGCAGTTGGGGGAGCTCCTACGAGCAGTACTTC	CASSWGSSYEQYF
once	TRBV29-1	NA	TRBJ1-1	TGCAGCGTACGGTGGGGGAACACTGAAGCTTTCTTT	CSVRWGNTEAFF
NA	TRBV29-1	NA	TRBJ1-3	TGCAGCGTTGGTGGTAACGCCGACACCATATATTTT	CSVGGNADTIYF
NA	TRBV11-2	TRBD2	TRBJ2-3	TGTGCCAGCAGCTTACAGCGGGGAAACACAGATACGCAGTATTTT	CASSLQRGNTDTQYF
once	TRBV6-5	TRBD1	TRBJ1-4	TGTGCCAGCAGCTGGACAGGGGGCACTAATGAAAAACTGTTTTTT	CASSWTGGTNEKLFF
few	TRBV25-1	NA	TRBJ1-3	TGTGCCAGCAGTGAATTAGGCAGATCCTCTGGAAACACCATATATTTT	CASSELGRSSGNTIYF
NA	TRBV4-1	NA	TRBJ2-5	TGCGCCAGCAGCCACCCCGGGGAGACCCAGTACTTC	CASSHPGETQYF
NA	TRBV9	NA	TRBJ2-1	TGTGCCAGCAGCGGGTGGAACAATGAGCAGTTCTTC	CASSGWNNEQFF
NA	TRBV19	TRBD1	TRBJ2-1	TGTGCCAGTAGTATTTGGACAGGGGCCTACAATGAGCAGTTCTTC	CASSIWTGAYNEQFF
NA	TRBV5-1	TRBD1	TRBJ1-6	TGCGCCAGCAGCTTGTACCCCCCAGGGGGCAACTATAATTCACCCCTCCACTTT	CASSLYPPGGNYNSPLHF
NA	TRBV9	NA	TRBJ1-1	TGTGCCAGCAGCGTAGTGAACACTGAAGCTTTCTTT	CASSVVNTEAFF
NA	TRBV11-2	TRBD2	TRBJ2-1	TGTGCCAGCAGCTACCGGGGACTAGCGGGTATGAATGAGCAGTTCTTC	CASSYRGLAGMNEQFF
NA	TRBV5-1	NA	TRBJ2-3	TGCGCCAGCAGGGGCGTCGGGACCACAGATACGCAGTATTTT	CASRGVGTTDTQYF
NA	TRBV6-2/TRBV6-3	TRBD1	TRBJ1-2	TGTGCCAGCAGCGTTGGACAGGGGAGGACCTATGGCTACACCTTC	CASSVGQGRTYGYTF
NA	TRBV7-8	NA	TRBJ2-4	TGTGCCAGCAGCCTCGGAGTAGCCAAAAACATTCAGTACTTC	CASSLGVAKNIQYF
NA	TRBV2	NA	TRBJ2-1	TGTGCCAGCATATCGGGAGAGGGGGGCTACAATGAGCAGTTCTTC	CASISGEGGYNEQFF
NA	TRBV20-1	NA	TRBJ1-2	TGCAGTGCTCATAGTGGCTACGGCTACACCTTC	CSAHSGYGYTF
NA	TRBV2	TRBD1	TRBJ1-6	TGTGCCAGCAGCGGGACAGAGAATTCACCCCTCCACTTT	CASSGTENSPLHF
NA	TRBV7-9	NA	TRBJ1-4	TGTGCCAGCAGCCTGTCCACAACTAATGAAAAACTGTTTTTT	CASSLSTTNEKLFF
NA	TRBV3-1/TRBV3-2	NA	TRBJ2-3	TGTGCCAGCAGCCTCGTTGGTGCTAGCACAGATACGCAGTATTTT	CASSLVGASTDTQYF
NA	TRBV19	NA	TRBJ2-2	TGTGCCAGTAGTATCGGCCAAAACACCGGGGAGCTGTTTTTT	CASSIGQNTGELFF
once	TRBV5-5	NA	TRBJ1-2	TGTGCCAGCAGCCCCGGAGGGTATGGCTACACCTTC	CASSPGGYGYTF
once	TRBV12-5	NA	TRBJ2-2	TGTGCTAGTGGTTTTGGAGGGGCCGGGGAGCTGTTTTTT	CASGFGGAGELFF
NA	TRBV2	NA	TRBJ2-6	TGTGCCAGCAGTCCCCAGGGAGCTGGGGCCAACGTCCTGACTTTC	CASSPQGAGANVLTF
NA	TRBV9	NA	TRBJ1-4	TGTGCCAGCAGCGTACAAGGACAAACAGGGGAAAAACTGTTTTTT	CASSVQGQTGEKLFF
NA	TRBV19	NA	TRBJ1-2	TGTGCCAGTAGGGGACACTATGGCTACACCTTC	CASRGHYGYTF
NA	TRBV9	TRBD2	TRBJ2-3	TGTGCCAGCAGCGCTAGCGGGGGCACAGATACGCAGTATTTT	CASSASGGTDTQYF
NA	TRBV27	TRBD2	TRBJ2-7	TGTGCCAGCAGTTTAAAGGGACTAGCGAGCTACGAGCAGTACTTC	CASSLKGLASYEQYF
NA	TRBV6-1	NA	TRBJ1-6	TGTGCCAGCAGTGAATCATGGGCCTATAATTCACCCCTCCACTTT	CASSESWAYNSPLHF
NA	TRBV28	NA	TRBJ1-1	TGTGCCAGCAGCCGGGAGAACACTGAAGCTTTCTTT	CASSRENTEAFF
once	TRBV4-1	NA	TRBJ1-3	TGCGCCAGCAGCTTTCTAGCAGGGGCCTCTGGAAACACCATATATTTT	CASSFLAGASGNTIYF
NA	TRBV2	TRBD1	TRBJ1-2	TGTGCCAGCAGGGACAGGGTCTATGGCTACACCTTC	CASRDRVYGYTF
NA	TRBV14	TRBD2	TRBJ2-7	TGTGCCAGCAGCCTATCTTCCAGCGGGAGGTTGGGGGAGCAGTACTTC	CASSLSSSGRLGEQYF